This T cell receptor (beta chain) was captured by sequencing in a study of cytomegalovirus exposure and HLA in healthy donors (dated by TCRdb to about 2017). Regarding the research as a whole: According to an earlier analysis of around 600 of the donors, roughly 180 million T cells yielded roughly 100 million unique TCR beta sequences and approximately 280 Gb of sequence data. The study profiled the T cell repertoires of about 640 subjects by immunosequencing and related them to cytomegalovirus serostatus. To study patterns of TCR occurrence, a later analysis re-analyzed previously published TCR beta repertoires from 500 to 850 donors and added high-resolution HLA genotyping. An early release covering roughly 580 HLA-typed donors comprised approximately 300 gigabases of sequencing data and 85 million or so unique TCR sequences. The aim of the study was to test whether cataloging public T cell receptors could identify signatures of past pathogen exposure. High-throughput TCR immunosequencing, statistical association of individual TCRs with disease status, and machine learning were combined to predict cytomegalovirus infection status. Class I and class II HLA loci were covered by the typing at four-digit resolution. Roughly 5 DR-DQ haplotypes were handled as single units for association and clustering because linkage in the cohort was strong. On average, roughly 240,000 unique TCR beta nucleotide sequences were sequenced per donor among several hundred genotyped donors of the cohort, with 15% to 20% of those sequences being non-productive. Every repertoire in the discovery cohort had been generated on one and the same sequencing platform. Of the roughly 410 genotyped donors, more than 75% were placed in the genetic ancestry cluster associated with self-reported Caucasian donors. Alongside the repertoire data, information on donor age, sex, ethnicity and CMV serostatus was compiled. A later genetic analysis took genome-wide SNP genotypes for about 55% of the 666 donors and used that subset as a discovery cohort. Rather than drawing on any new phenotypic data, the later analysis identified candidate immune exposures from TCR beta sequences and the way those sequences occurred across donors. A separate validation cohort of 100 to 150 different subjects was used in addition to the approximately 670-subject first cohort. The number of donors typed differed by locus, with roughly 620-630 for A, B, C, DRB1 and DQB1, over 500 for DQA1, about 610 for DPA1, and over 400 for DPB1. An earlier analysis of roughly 600 of the donors used high-throughput TCR beta sequencing to judge whether each TCR beta V gene segment behaved as functional or pseudogenic. The paper as a whole reports these results and caveats: In a later analysis, most CMV-associated TCR beta chains were found to appear HLA-restricted, with HLA associations seemingly driven largely by CMV exposure. At a false discovery rate of 0.05, a later analysis linked 15,000 to 20,000 TCR beta sequences to specific HLA alleles. HLA typing was unavailable for some donors at each locus, so association tests used only the typed subset. A further reported finding was that TCR beta sequences accurately predicted the HLA-A and HLA-B alleles for most subjects in the first cohort. Most TCR sequences were seen in very few donors, while some public TCRs were found in many individuals. When HLA alleles, especially DR and DQ, strongly co-occurred, attributing TCR associations to individual alleles was difficult. A cluster of highly shared sequence variants was judged likely to be a technical artifact of the sequencing pipeline. In this cohort, only TCR beta chains were sequenced, and detectable features were limited by the absence of alpha or paired-chain data. V-gene and J-gene trimming of TCR beta chains was associated with a missense DCLRE1C variant in a later genetic analysis, and the association was replicated in an independent cohort. The only immune exposure information available for the cohort was CMV serostatus. The study gave a list of more than 150 TCR beta chains associated with cytomegalovirus. It was suggested by the authors that the approach could potentially be generalized to other disease states and immunological phenotypes. About 17 rarely observed V segments, including chromosome 9 orphons, were excluded from the earlier analysis of a few hundred of the donors because counts were too low. A later analysis found that TCR association rates varied across HLA loci, with DRB1 alleles showing the most associated TCRs and HLA-C alleles the fewest. Roughly uniform sequencing depth across donors was assumed in presence/absence analyses, although this assumption may not hold. Three of the identified cytomegalovirus-associated TCR beta chains were confirmed in vitro to be specific for cytomegalovirus antigens. Broadly in line with IMGT annotations, most TCR beta V segments showed up in productive rearrangements about 87% or about 30% of the time in an earlier analysis of approximately 640 of the donors. Some IMGT-functional V segments, including TRBV6-2 and TRBV6-3, could not be told apart with the 87-base-pair reads, so those segments were excluded. Linkage disequilibrium might explain the correlated functional status among segregating V segments, but an unknown experimental factor could not be excluded. Cytomegalovirus status was reported to be diagnosed by the classifier with high specificity and sensitivity in both the original and validation cohorts. According to a later genetic analysis, donors in an Asian-associated ancestry cluster had fewer N-insertions in productive TCRs than the approximately 610-donor mean. A later analysis reported that several top co-occurrence clusters appeared linked to parvovirus B19, influenza, CMV and Epstein-Barr virus. In a later analysis, HLA-associated TCR beta chains were found to be more clonally expanded and to have lower generation probabilities than equally common non-associated chains.

Receptor amplification or capture employed the immunoSEQ multiplex PCR assay. The multiplex PCR relied on a mix of 60 forward primers for TCR Vbeta segments and 13 reverse primers for TCR Jbeta segments. Amplification of the CDR3 region of rearranged TCR beta genes was performed with a multiplex PCR assay on genomic DNA. Amplified TCR beta libraries were sequenced as 87-base-pair reads on the Illumina HiSeq System. Processing in the source paper ran as follows. In a later analysis, about 80 million unique TCR beta chains were counted across the 650 to 750 repertoires, and approximately 9.9 million of these chains were shared by at least two donors. Raw reads were error-corrected and collapsed into unique sequences by a nearest-neighbor algorithm in which closely related sequences were merged to remove PCR and sequencing errors. V, D and J gene segments were assigned by aligning CDR3 sequences to IMGT reference sequences. Each retained sequence needed at least a six-nucleotide match to both a V gene segment and a J gene segment. A rearrangement was called productive if the CDR3 had no stop codons and remained in frame with V and J, and every other rearrangement was called non-productive. CDR3 was defined by IMGT convention, running from the second conserved V-encoded cysteine to the conserved J-encoded phenylalanine. The earlier analysis of fewer than 700 of the donors excluded sequences that lacked an unambiguous match to a single V gene segment. In an earlier analysis of approximately 560 of the donors, a V segment was called functional when productive rearrangements were above 56.7%, and segregating when the standard deviation between donors exceeded 5%. To diagnose cytomegalovirus status from the catalog of TCR beta chain sequences, a statistical classification framework was built. In a later analysis, V and J genes were assigned by comparing TCR nucleotide sequences against IMGT/GENE-DB human TR gene sequences. The TCRdist pipeline was used in a later analysis to assign CDR3 sequences and most-parsimonious VDJ recombination scenarios. A later analysis defined each TCR beta chain by its CDR3 amino acid sequence plus V-gene family, and excluded reads lacking a unique V-gene family. In a later analysis, nearly 600 highly shared, low-generation-probability nucleotide sequences were removed to address suspected cross-contamination and a sequencing artifact. For each public chain, a later analysis derived a clonal expansion index from normalized ranks of inferred template counts within each repertoire. Generation probabilities in a later analysis came from a VDJ recombination model fitted to out-of-frame rearrangements, and those results were checked against IGoR. In a later analysis, TCR-TCR, TCR-HLA and TCR-CMV co-occurrence was scored with hypergeometric tests, and a repertoire-size bias correction was applied to TCR pairs. To estimate false discovery rates, a later analysis permuted the HLA or CMV assignments 20 times. In a later analysis, co-occurring TCRs were grouped using DBSCAN, and TCRdist sequence similarity was added for clustering within HLA-allele-positive subsets. Repertoires with fewer than 30,000 or more than 120,000 public chains were left out of co-occurrence clustering, as were a handful of repertoires with anomalous nucleotide sharing. TCRdb's version of the immuneACCESS table is confined to in-frame rearrangements and falls short of the full clone set. An unresolved V gene accounts for under half of the shortfall where checked; the remainder is of unknown origin. V, J and clone size are taken as reported in that table, and D and trimming were inferred from the DNA itself. In all, the sample holds some 150,000 clones, and over 60% of those were seen once. The ten largest account for approximately 2% of the sample.

The CDR3, cysteine through phenylalanine, is 16 amino acids long. Just CDR3 DNA is preserved here, 48 bases in frame from base 1. CDR1 SGHRS and CDR2 YFSETQ are derived from the germline V gene. Trimming removed 4 bases from V and 2 bases from J; the gene matches leave 9 bases unexplained. The cohort consisted of approximately 670 healthy bone marrow donors. At the time of sampling, all cohort members were nominally healthy, though unrecorded immune exposures were likely present. The donor was CMV seronegative and was included in the group of approximately 350 seronegative cohort members. Every donor gave a peripheral blood sample, and the peripheral blood mononuclear cells from that sample were used for TCR beta sequencing. The Qiagen DNeasy Blood Extraction Kit was used to extract genomic DNA from the blood cell samples. To note about this clone: Its target antigen remains unknown. No much larger clonotype is one base removed from it; base qualities were not supplied.

The chain is assembled from TRBV5-1 and TRBJ2-3; 8 bases in the junction line up with TRBD2. The specimen was PBMCs. The sequence was obtained from a woman in her 40s in good health and CMV-seronegative. Here is the DNA: TGCGCCAGCAGCCCCCGGACTAGCCGACTCACAGATACGCAGTATTTT. Its coded protein is CASSPRTSRLTDTQYF.